One sample yielded the 16 T cell receptor beta chains listed below, sequenced in a study of neoadjuvant nivolumab and ipilimumab in lung cancer. Sequenced by immunoSEQ multiplex PCR; TCRdb stores in-frame clones only, minus some. The table has approximately 5,100 clones, more than 60% seen once. The sequencing here drew on normal lung tissue adjacent to the tumor, taken after neoadjuvant nivolumab, alone or with ipilimumab, at or shortly before surgery. The receptor set was obtained from an adult with non-small cell lung cancer. Some clones in this sample may be carry-over from other donors' samples.

In this sample, this clone turned up a few times. This chain uses TRBV9 with TRBJ2-7, with TRBD1 matching over 12 bases. Germline V CDR1 and CDR2: SGDLS, YYNGEE. The length of the CDR3 is 17 residues. V shed 3 bases, J shed 1 base, and the junction held 8 bases outside the gene matches. The CDR3 loop reads CASSAGTGGAKSYEQYF. The DNA of the CDR3 is TGTGCCAGCAGCGCCGGGACAGGGGGCGCAAAGTCCTACGAGCAGTACTTC.

This clone appeared once. The chain links TRBV14 to TRBJ2-1; 10 bases are a match to TRBD2. The germline V gene encodes CDR1 SGHDN and CDR2 FVKESK. V was clipped by 0 bases and J by 6 bases; unmatched bases: 17. This CDR3 region has 20 residues. This CDR3 is CASSQEVGAGGPESGNEQFF. The CDR3 nucleotides read TGTGCCAGCAGCCAAGAAGTGGGAGCGGGAGGGCCGGAGTCCGGCAATGAGCAGTTCTTC.

The chain carries TRBV7-2 and TRBJ2-5; possibly TRBD1 for D (6 bases). Deletions cut 5 bases from V and 3 bases from J, with 13 bases between. This CDR3 comprises 14 residues. Germline V gives CDR1 SGHTA, CDR2 FQGNSA. The CDR3 bases are TGTGCCAGCAGCATGACAGGAGAAAAAGAGACCCAGTACTTC. As protein: CASSMTGEKETQYF.

The V and J genes are TRBV20-1 and TRBJ2-7, with a possible D match to TRBD1 (6 bases). Germline lookup yields CDR1 DFQATT and CDR2 SNEGSKA (reference sequence). With 4 bases removed from V and 6 bases from J, the gap between germline ends came to 10 bases. The CDR3 is made up of 11 amino acids. For the CDR3, the DNA is TGCAGTGCTAAGACAGGTATCGAGCAGTACTTC. Translating it yields CSAKTGIEQYF.

The chain links TRBV25-1 to TRBJ1-1; TRBD1 is a possible D gene (5 bases). The V gene lost 3 bases and the J gene lost 5 bases, with 19 bases spanning the gap. This CDR3 has 16 residues. Looked up from germline, CDR1 is MGHDK and CDR2 is SYGVNS. DNA of the CDR3: TGTGCCAGCAGTGACCCTAAGGCGGGGCCCTGGACTGAAGCTTTCTTT. Protein sequence: CASSDPKAGPWTEAFF.

CDR3 DNA: TGTGCCAGCAGCCTCAGTCATAGCGGAACCGGGGAGCTGTTTTTT. Translated: CASSLSHSGTGELFF. The chain employs TRBV9 and TRBJ2-2, with D perhaps TRBD2 (6 bases). CDR3 length: 15 amino acids. Germline lookup yields CDR1 SGDLS and CDR2 YYNGEE. V lost 4 bases and J lost 5, with 15 bases in between.

V is TRBV19 and J is TRBJ2-7; the D gene is possibly TRBD1 (6 bases). The CDR3 extends over 15 amino acids. The germline gives CDR1 LNHDA, CDR2 SQIVND (reference sequence). V was clipped by 4 bases and J by 5 bases, with 18 bases between them. The CDR3, as DNA: TGTGCCAGTAGTAGCATACAGGGTTCTGGGAACGAGCAGTACTTC. Protein sequence: CASSSIQGSGNEQYF.

This clone was detected only a few times. The J gene is TRBJ2-1, the V gene TRBV30, with D perhaps matching TRBD2 (5 bases). The CDR3 runs to 12 residues. Germline-derived CDR1 and CDR2 are GTSNPN and SVGIG (reference sequence). V was cut by 8 bases and J by 1 base, with 9 bases left in between. The CDR3 loop is CAMRLSYNEQFF. The CDR3 DNA reads as TGTGCCATGAGACTATCCTACAATGAGCAGTTCTTC.

This chain connects TRBV5-6 to TRBJ2-1; 8 positions match TRBD2. There are 16 residues in the CDR3. V gave up 0 bases and J gave up 7 bases; unmatched junction bases: 9. Germline V CDR1 and CDR2: SGHDT, YYEEEE. The CDR3 DNA reads as TGTGCCAGCAGCTTGGCGTGGCGGGAGGCGGAGAATGAGCAGTTCTTC. Translating it yields CASSLAWREAENEQFF.

The chain combines TRBV6-4 with TRBJ2-1, with 12 bases lining up with TRBD2. This CDR3 contains 15 residues. Germline V lookup: CDR1 MRHNA, CDR2 SNTAGT. J was trimmed by 6 bases and V by 0 bases; bases with no gene match: 0. CDR3 amino acids: CASSDSTSGSNEQFF. The CDR3 DNA is TGTGCCAGCAGTGACTCGACTAGCGGGAGCAATGAGCAGTTCTTC.

The V gene is TRBV7-9, the J gene TRBJ2-1; 8 nucleotides line up with TRBD1. V lost 5 bases to trimming and J lost 9 bases; unmatched junction nucleotides: 9. There are 14 residues in the CDR3. CDR1 and CDR2 from the germline V gene are SEHNR and FQNEAQ (reference sequence). As DNA, the CDR3 is TGTGCCAGCAGCCCAGGACAGGGTATTGGTGAGCAGTTCTTC. Encoded protein: CASSPGQGIGEQFF. Filled out from reference TRBV7-9 and TRBJ2-1, the complete variable domain reads DTGVSQNPRHKITKRGQNVTFRCDPISEHNRLYWYRQTLGQGPEFLTYFQNEAQLEKSRLLSDRFSAERPKGSFSTLEIQRTEQGDSAMYLCASSPGQGIGEQFFGPGTRLTVL.

This clone came up once. J is TRBJ2-7 and V is TRBV5-4; 7 positions agree with TRBD1. Germline CDR1 is SGHNT and CDR2 is YYREEE (reference sequence). The CDR3 is 14 amino acids. The V segment lost 7 bases and the J segment 2 bases; nucleotides outside the gene matches: 9. The CDR3 coding sequence is TGTGCCAGCTCTCAAAGAGGGGGCACCTACGAGCAGTACTTC. It codes for CASSQRGGTYEQYF.

The CDR3 reads CASSQGRQWVADGYTF. CDR3 DNA sequence: TGCGCCAGCAGCCAGGGCCGGCAGTGGGTAGCGGATGGCTACACCTTC. This rearrangement joins TRBV4-3 to TRBJ1-2; D is unresolved. Per germline, CDR1 LGHNA and CDR2 YSLEER. V was trimmed by 3 bases and J by 6 bases, leaving 20 bases between them. The CDR3 covers 16 residues.

The CDR3 loop reads CASSLGSESPYEQYF. The CDR3 DNA reads as TGTGCCAGCAGCTTAGGGAGCGAGAGCCCCTACGAGCAGTACTTC. J is TRBJ2-7 and V is TRBV7-9; D gene uncertain. The germline V and J ends were trimmed by 1 base and 2 bases, with 12 bases remaining between them. This CDR3 has 15 amino acids. The germline V gene encodes CDR1 SEHNR and CDR2 FQNEAQ (reference sequence).

This rearrangement joins TRBV5-5 to TRBJ1-4, with 7 nucleotides matching TRBD1. The CDR3 is 16 residues long. CDR1 and CDR2 from the germline V gene are SGHKS and YYEKEE (reference sequence). The V segment lost 4 bases and the J segment 5 bases; nucleotides outside the gene matches: 11. CDR3 nucleotide sequence: TGTGCCAGCAGCCACCACACGACAGGGAGAAATGAAAAACTGTTTTTT. It specifies CASSHHTTGRNEKLFF.

The chain links TRBV30 to TRBJ1-3; perhaps TRBD1 as D (6 bases). The V and J ends lost 2 bases and 15 bases respectively, with 14 bases between them. CDR3 length equals 11 residues. From germline, CDR1 is GTSNPN and CDR2 SVGIG (reference sequence). This chain's CDR3 is CAWSYRDSQYF. CDR3 DNA sequence: TGTGCCTGGAGTTACAGGGATTCCCAATATTTT.